The 32 T cell receptor beta chains below all came from one sample that was sequenced in a study of blood T cell repertoires in COVID-19. Sequencing was performed with immunoSEQ multiplex PCR; in TCRdb, only in-frame clones are kept and a portion is missing. The table has 100,000 to 120,000 clones, nearly 80% seen once. Sequencing used peripheral blood. These receptors originate from a woman at least 80 years old with active or convalescent COVID-19.

This clone was counted between two and nine times. The genes are TRBV27 and TRBJ2-1; TRBD2 matches at 8 bases. Germline V lookup: CDR1 MNHEY, CDR2 SMNVEV (reference sequence). This CDR3 spans 15 amino acids. The V and J ends lost 5 bases and 2 bases, in that order; junction bases with no gene match: 5. CDR3 loop: CASSLTSGTYNEQFF. The CDR3 nucleotides are TGTGCCAGCAGTCTAACTAGCGGAACCTACAATGAGCAGTTCTTC.

In its sample, this clone was seen once. The chain combines TRBV23-1 with TRBJ1-2; possible D gene TRBD1, 5 bases. TRBV23-1 is an ORF for which the function is uncertain. The CDR3 sequence is 14 residues long. With 7 bases removed from V and 5 bases from J, the gap between germline ends came to 17 bases. CDR3 protein: CASTLGTELYGYTF. The CDR3 bases are TGCGCCAGCACCCTGGGGACTGAACTATATGGCTACACCTTC.

This chain connects TRBV9 to TRBJ2-3; D perhaps matches TRBD2 (6 bases). Germline CDR1 reads SGDLS; CDR2 reads YYNGEE. The CDR3 is made up of 15 amino acids. V was cut by 0 bases and J by 4 bases, with 12 bases left in between. CDR3 nucleotides: TGTGCCAGCAGCGTAGCTAGCGTTGGCGCAGATACGCAGTATTTT. Translation: CASSVASVGADTQYF.

The chain couples TRBV7-3 to TRBJ2-3; 12 bases fit TRBD2. The ends lost 7 bases at V and 3 bases at J; junction bases unmatched: 5. This CDR3 is 15 amino acids long. Germline V gives CDR1 SGHTA, CDR2 FQGTGA. The CDR3 loop reads CASKGLAGQTDTQYF. In nucleotides, the CDR3 is TGTGCCAGCAAGGGACTAGCGGGCCAGACAGATACGCAGTATTTT.

J is TRBJ1-6 and V is TRBV29-1; the D gene is possibly TRBD1 (6 bases). Between the trimmed V and J ends, which lost 4 bases and 10 bases, there was a span of 20 bases. Germline V gives CDR1 SQVTM, CDR2 ANQGSEA. The CDR3 totals 15 residues. The CDR3 coding sequence is TGCAGCGTTGGACGGGGGGCGAATGTATCATCACCCCTCCACTTT. Translation: CSVGRGANVSSPLHF.

The chain recombines TRBV3-1 (or the pseudogene TRBV3-2) with TRBJ1-4, with 10 bases lining up with TRBD1. The V gene end was trimmed by 4 bases and the J gene end by 6 bases; junction bases not matched to a gene: 5. This CDR3 is built from 15 residues. CDR1 and CDR2 (germline): LGHDT, YNNKEL (reference sequence). CDR3 region: CASSPTGTGDEKLFF. The CDR3 coding sequence is TGTGCCAGCAGCCCGACCGGGACAGGGGATGAAAAACTGTTTTTT.

The V call is TRBV4-2, the J call TRBJ2-1; a possible D gene is TRBD2 (6 bases). CDR3 length equals 15 residues. Looked up from germline, CDR1 is LGHNA and CDR2 is YNFKEQ. V was shortened by 3 bases and J by 1 base, with 10 bases between the two germline ends. For the CDR3, the DNA is TGTGCCAGCAGCCACCTTAGCGGTTCCTACAATGAGCAGTTCTTC. As protein: CASSHLSGSYNEQFF.

This clone was found a few times. V and J are TRBV27 and TRBJ1-2, with 8 bases identical to TRBD1. This CDR3 is built from 15 residues. J gave up 5 bases and V 5 bases, and 10 bases lay outside the gene matches. From germline, CDR1 is MNHEY and CDR2 SMNVEV (reference sequence). The CDR3, as DNA: TGTGCCAGCAGTCTCGAACGGACAGGGAGGTATGGCTACACCTTC. It codes for CASSLERTGRYGYTF.

The rearrangement joins TRBV4-2 to TRBJ2-7, with D possibly matching TRBD2 (5 bases). The germline V and J ends were trimmed by 4 bases and 8 bases, with 18 bases remaining between them. Germline V gene data show CDR1 as LGHNA and CDR2 as YNFKEQ. The CDR3 sequence is 14 residues long. CDR3 DNA sequence: TGTGCCAGCAGCCCAGGACTCATCTTCGTTAAGCAGTACTTC. Protein product: CASSPGLIFVKQYF.

The rearrangement links TRBV6-5 to TRBJ2-7, with a tentative D call TRBD2 (6 bases). Trimming stripped 6 bases from V and 4 bases from J, with 19 bases between. Germline V CDR1 and CDR2: MNHEY, SVGAGI. The CDR3 length is 15 residues. The CDR3 protein is CASSRRDSSLYEQYF. DNA for the CDR3: TGTGCCAGCAGCCGACGGGACTCTAGCCTGTACGAGCAGTACTTC.

CDR3 in DNA: TGCGCCAGCAGCCCAGAACCCCCTAGCAAGGGGTTCTTC. This gives the protein CASSPEPPSKGFF. The chain employs TRBV5-1 and TRBJ2-1; weak D call: TRBD2 (5 bases). The V end was cut by 4 bases, the J end by 15 bases, with 20 bases between. Germline-derived CDR1 and CDR2 are SGHRS and YFSETQ. This CDR3 spans 13 amino acids.

The chain couples TRBV6-5 to TRBJ2-3, with D unclear. The CDR3 runs 12 residues. V was pared by 8 bases and J by 4 bases, with 10 bases between. CDR1 is MNHEY and CDR2 is SVGAGI in the germline V gene. CDR3 DNA sequence: TGTGCCAGCCGAGCGCCCCCAGATACGCAGTATTTT. Amino acid sequence: CASRAPPDTQYF.

The V call is TRBV5-1, the J call TRBJ2-7; 12 bases line up with TRBD2. This CDR3 spans 16 amino acids. V lost 2 bases and J lost 1; bases outside the gene matches: 4. Looked up from germline, CDR1 is SGHRS and CDR2 is YFSETQ. The DNA for the CDR3 is TGCGCCAGCAGCTTATATGGACTAGCGGGGTCCTACGAGCAGTACTTC. Encoded protein: CASSLYGLAGSYEQYF.

The J gene is TRBJ1-1, the V gene TRBV7-3; possible D gene TRBD1, 5 bases. Trimming removed 5 bases from V and 4 bases from J, with 14 bases in between. The CDR3 loop spans 14 amino acids. Per the germline V gene, CDR1 is SGHTA and CDR2 is FQGTGA. The CDR3 DNA reads TGTGCCAGCAGCCCCCAGGGTAGCGGCACTGAAGCTTTCTTT. Protein: CASSPQGSGTEAFF.

The V call is TRBV11-1, the J call TRBJ1-2; no clear D. The germline V gene encodes CDR1 SGHAT and CDR2 FQDESV (reference sequence). CDR3 size: 13 residues. Trimming took 5 bases from V and 2 from J, leaving 9 bases between them. The CDR3 here is CASSPTGNYGYTF. CDR3 sequence (DNA): TGTGCCAGCAGCCCGACTGGGAACTATGGCTACACCTTC.

The chain links TRBV4-1 to TRBJ1-6; D is ambiguous. Trimming removed 1 base from V and 8 bases from J, with 12 bases in between. Germline-derived CDR1 and CDR2 are MGHRA and YSYEKL. This CDR3 has 15 residues. CDR3 sequence: CASSQADFNDSPLHF. The CDR3 DNA is TGCGCCAGCAGCCAAGCCGACTTTAACGATTCACCCCTCCACTTT.

Comments on this clone: This sample includes further DNA sequences coding for the same CDR3. This rearrangement joins TRBV27 to TRBJ2-3; 9 nucleotides line up with TRBD1. CDR3 size: 14 residues. The germline CDR1 and CDR2 sequences are MNHEY and SMNVEV (reference sequence). Trimming at V came to 6 bases and at J to 4 bases, leaving 5 bases not matched to a gene. The CDR3 region is CASSLGQGADTQYF. Here the CDR3 DNA reads TGTGCCAGCAGCCTGGGACAGGGCGCAGATACGCAGTATTTT.

This clone was seen a single time. The chain couples TRBV11-2 to TRBJ2-7; the match to TRBD1 covers 10 bases. J lost 0 bases, V lost 5 bases, and 4 bases had no gene match. CDR3 length: 15 amino acids. CDR1 is SGHAT, CDR2 FQNNGV, per germline. The CDR3: CASSIRDRGSYEQYF. The CDR3 bases are TGTGCCAGCAGCATCCGGGACAGGGGCTCCTACGAGCAGTACTTC.

The gene calls are TRBV5-4 and TRBJ2-2; 7 bases align to TRBD1. Germline V gene lookup returns CDR1 SGHNT and CDR2 YYREEE (reference sequence). The trim removed 2 bases at V and 5 bases at J, leaving 12 bases unmatched. The CDR3 consists of 17 residues. In nucleotides, the CDR3 is TGTGCCAGCAGCTTAGGTTTGGACAGGAGCAAAACCGGGGAGCTGTTTTTT. It specifies CASSLGLDRSKTGELFF.

The chain joins TRBV2 to TRBJ1-1; no definite D call. The CDR3 is 15 amino acids. V dropped 2 bases and J dropped 3 bases, with 13 bases sitting between them. Germline values: CDR1 SNHLY, CDR2 FYNNEI. The CDR3 coding sequence is TGTGCCAGCAGTGAATTGGCCCCCGGGGACACTGAAGCTTTCTTT. It yields the protein CASSELAPGDTEAFF.

The chain employs TRBV5-1 and TRBJ2-7; TRBD1 matches 10 bases. The germline gives CDR1 SGHRS, CDR2 YFSETQ. The CDR3 runs to 14 residues. Trimming at V came to 0 bases and at J to 4 bases, leaving 1 base not matched to a gene. CDR3 bases: TGCGCCAGCAGCTTGGCGGGACAGGGGTACGAGCAGTACTTC. Protein: CASSLAGQGYEQYF.

J is TRBJ1-1 and V is TRBV10-3; D is uncertain. Germline V CDR1 and CDR2: ENHRY, SYGVKD. Trimming cost V 7 bases and J 2 bases, with 14 bases left between them. This CDR3 contains 14 residues. CDR3: CAIKLNRGNTEAFF. DNA for the CDR3: TGTGCCATCAAGCTAAACCGAGGAAACACTGAAGCTTTCTTT.

The chain uses TRBV2 and TRBJ2-4; TRBD1 is a possible D gene (6 bases). Trimming removed 6 bases at V and 3 bases at J, with 21 bases between. The germline CDR1 and CDR2 sequences are SNHLY and FYNNEI. This CDR3 is built from 17 residues. CDR3 in amino acids: CASRGAGTRGGKNIQYF. In DNA, the CDR3 is TGTGCCAGCAGGGGGGCCGGGACCCGAGGGGGCAAAAACATTCAGTACTTC.

This clone was picked up a small number of times. The chain combines TRBV29-1 with TRBJ2-1, with 8 positions matching TRBD2. V lost 0 bases and J lost 3; bases outside the gene matches: 4. In germline, CDR1 is SQVTM, CDR2 ANQGSEA. CDR3 length: 15 amino acids. The CDR3 spells CSVEDNSGSYNEQFF. CDR3 bases: TGCAGCGTTGAAGATAACAGCGGGAGCTACAATGAGCAGTTCTTC.

V and J are TRBV7-9 and TRBJ1-2, with 8 bases aligning to TRBD1. The germline V gene encodes CDR1 SEHNR and CDR2 FQNEAQ (reference sequence). The CDR3 spans 13 residues. Losses at the gene ends were 5 bases for V and 5 bases for J; bases not matched to a gene: 4. This CDR3 is CASSPGQAYGYTF. In DNA form, the CDR3 reads TGTGCCAGCAGCCCGGGACAGGCTTATGGCTACACCTTC.

V usage is TRBV10-3 and J usage is TRBJ2-1, with TRBD2 matching 8 bases. Trimming took 6 bases from V and 12 from J; bases not matched to a gene: 4. CDR3 length: 11 amino acids. CDR1 ENHRY and CDR2 SYGVKD come from the germline V gene. CDR3 nucleotide sequence: TGTGCCATCAGGAGTGGGACTAGGCAGTTCTTC. It is translated as CAIRSGTRQFF.

This chain connects TRBV2 to TRBJ2-3; TRBD1 matches at 9 bases. Germline V gene lookup returns CDR1 SNHLY and CDR2 FYNNEI. CDR3 length equals 13 residues. V dropped 9 bases and J dropped 6; count of bases not matched to a gene: 7. The CDR3 DNA reads as TGTGCCAGTTGGACAGGGGCCTGGGATACGCAGTATTTT. Its translation: CASWTGAWDTQYF.

This chain uses TRBV19 with TRBJ2-1, with 7 bases identical to TRBD2. This CDR3 spans 17 amino acids. Trimming removed 4 bases from V and 2 bases from J; junction bases left unmatched: 11. In germline, CDR1 is LNHDA, CDR2 SQIVND (reference sequence). CDR3 in DNA: TGTGCCAGTAGTACCTCAACATCTAGCGGCCCCTACAATGAGCAGTTCTTC. Amino acid sequence: CASSTSTSSGPYNEQFF.

The chain carries TRBV2 and TRBJ2-7, with a weak D call TRBD1 (5 bases). Germline values: CDR1 SNHLY, CDR2 FYNNEI. This CDR3 comprises 14 residues. V lost 3 bases and J lost 2, with 11 bases in between. The chain's CDR3 is CASSEWGKAYEQYF. In DNA, the CDR3 is TGTGCCAGCAGTGAGTGGGGCAAGGCCTACGAGCAGTACTTC.

The chain joins TRBV7-6 to TRBJ2-3, with TRBD2 matching over 11 bases. The junction had 4 bases not matched to a gene; V was cut back by 1 base and J by 10 bases. CDR3 length equals 14 residues. CDR1 and CDR2 from the germline V gene are SGHVS and FNYEAQ. DNA of the CDR3: TGTGCCAGCAGCTTAGTTAGCGGGGGGGGACCGCAGTATTTT. Amino acid sequence: CASSLVSGGGPQYF.

The rearrangement joins TRBV5-6 to TRBJ2-1, with 7 bases aligning to TRBD1. Germline CDR1 and CDR2: SGHDT and YYEEEE. CDR3 size: 15 residues. The V and J ends lost 0 bases and 4 bases, in that order; junction bases with no gene match: 4. CDR3 sequence (DNA): TGTGCCAGCAGCTTGGGACAGGGCGTATACAATGAGCAGTTCTTC. Translated: CASSLGQGVYNEQFF. Supplemented by reference TRBV5-6 and TRBJ2-1, the full variable domain reads DAGVTQSPTHLIKTRGQQVTLRCSPKSGHDTVSWYQQALGQGPQFIFQYYEEEERQRGNFPDRFSGHQFPNYSSELNVNALLLGDSALYLCASSLGQGVYNEQFFGPGTRLTVL.

This rearrangement joins TRBV5-5 to TRBJ2-7; TRBD2 aligns across 16 bases. Trimming at V came to 6 bases and at J to 0 bases, leaving 3 bases not matched to a gene. From germline, CDR1 is SGHKS and CDR2 YYEKEE (reference sequence). The CDR3 is 16 amino acids. CDR3 sequence: CASKGLAGGDSYEQYF. CDR3 in DNA: TGTGCCAGCAAGGGACTAGCGGGAGGGGACTCCTACGAGCAGTACTTC.